This TCR beta chain comes out of a study of OX40 agonist ivuxolimab in advanced cancers. Study-wide background: As their treatment, patients were administered ivuxolimab, an agonistic anti-OX40 (CD134) antibody. Among those treated, three patients had partial responses, one with hepatocellular carcinoma and two with cutaneous melanoma.

Study outcomes and limitations: Clonal expansion by week 6 occurred in CD4+ and CD8+ blood T cells (at 0.1 to 3.0 mg/kg). On average, CD8+ T cells had more expanded clones than CD4+.

In regard to this clone: Its antigen remains unknown.

Generated by immunoSEQ multiplex PCR, the TCRdb table keeps only in-frame clones and is missing some. The table records about 83,000 clones, 65% to 85% of them present only once. The CDR3 is 17 amino acids. Germline values: CDR1 LNHNV, CDR2 YYDKDF (reference sequence). V was trimmed by 0 bases and J by 2 bases, leaving 14 bases between them. This TCR was recovered from an adult with an advanced solid tumor such as melanoma, head and neck, liver or kidney cancer. The chain links TRBV15 to TRBJ1-5, with D maybe TRBD1 (5 bases). The sample was CD4+ or CD8+ T cells sorted from blood, taken in a trial of the OX40 agonist ivuxolimab. The CDR3 here is CATSRDRSQVGNQPQHF. The CDR3 nucleotides are TGTGCCACCAGCAGAGATAGGTCACAGGTGGGCAATCAGCCCCAGCATTTT.